One and the same sample provided the 13 T cell receptor beta chains below, sequenced in a study of blood T cell repertoires in COVID-19. Method: immunoSEQ multiplex PCR; TCRdb's copy keeps in-frame clones and lacks some. The sample shows fewer than 350,000 clones, 75% to 90% of them seen only once. The sample taken for sequencing was peripheral blood. The receptor source for this set is a man in his forties with acute or convalescent COVID-19.

The chain joins TRBV11-2 to TRBJ1-4; 10 nucleotides match TRBD1. CDR1 SGHAT and CDR2 FQNNGV come from the germline V gene. CDR3 length equals 15 residues. Trimming cost V 5 bases and J 7 bases; bases outside gene matches: 7. The CDR3 spells CASSRRQGAGEKLFF. CDR3 DNA sequence: TGTGCCAGCAGCCGCAGACAGGGGGCGGGTGAAAAACTGTTTTTT.

DNA of the CDR3: TGTGCCAGCAGTCCCGAGTTACAGGGACCGCAGTATTTT. Amino acid sequence: CASSPELQGPQYF. This rearrangement joins TRBV6-5 to TRBJ2-3; TRBD1 might be the D (6 bases). The CDR3 sequence is 13 residues long. Per the germline V gene, CDR1 is MNHEY and CDR2 is SVGAGI. With 5 bases removed from V and 10 bases from J, the gap between germline ends came to 16 bases.

J is TRBJ2-5 and V is TRBV5-1; TRBD1 matches at 8 bases. Per the germline V gene, CDR1 is SGHRS and CDR2 is YFSETQ. The CDR3 spans 16 residues. With 0 bases clipped from V and 5 bases from J, the junction kept 9 bases outside the gene matches. This CDR3 reads CASSLDPPGGVETQYF. CDR3 sequence (DNA): TGCGCCAGCAGCTTGGATCCCCCAGGGGGCGTTGAGACCCAGTACTTC.

In its sample, this clone was seen once. V gene TRBV20-1 combines with J gene TRBJ2-3, with TRBD2 identical over 9 bases. CDR1 is DFQATT, CDR2 SNEGSKA, per germline (reference sequence). This CDR3 is 17 amino acids long. Trimming removed 6 bases from V and 2 bases from J; junction bases left unmatched: 15. The DNA for the CDR3 is TGCAGTGCGAGTGGGTATCCTCGACTAGCGGACACAGATACGCAGTATTTT. It yields the protein CSASGYPRLADTDTQYF.

The rearrangement joins TRBV19 to TRBJ1-1; 7 bases agree with TRBD1. Germline V gene sequence: CDR1 LNHDA, CDR2 SQIVND (reference sequence). V lost 10 bases, J lost 1 base, and 12 bases stayed unmatched. This CDR3 region has 15 residues. This CDR3 is CATSTYRGGNTEAFF. The CDR3 DNA reads as TGTGCCACCTCCACATACAGGGGCGGGAACACTGAAGCTTTCTTT.

V and J are TRBV6-1 and TRBJ1-3; 7 nucleotides align to TRBD1. This CDR3 comprises 17 residues. CDR1 is MNHNS, CDR2 SASEGT, per germline. Trimming removed 2 bases from V and 0 bases from J; junction bases left unmatched: 7. CDR3 nucleotides: TGTGCCAGCAGTGAATATGGGACAGCGAGCTCTGGAAACACCATATATTTT. This codes for CASSEYGTASSGNTIYF.

The chain is built from TRBV6-5 and TRBJ1-5, with TRBD1 as a possible D gene (5 bases). Germline assignment: CDR1 MNHEY and CDR2 SVGAGI. This CDR3 region has 13 residues. Trimming left V 6 bases short and J 3 bases short, with 9 bases between. The CDR3 region has the DNA TGTGCCAGCAGGGGACTGATCAATCAGCCCCAGCATTTT. This sequence encodes CASRGLINQPQHF.

The chain joins TRBV4-1 to TRBJ2-2; 9 bases are a match to TRBD1. The CDR3 is made up of 16 amino acids. The V gene end was trimmed by 4 bases and the J gene end by 4 bases; junction bases not matched to a gene: 7. Germline V lookup: CDR1 MGHRA, CDR2 YSYEKL. The CDR3 reads CASSLQQGAITGELFF. The CDR3 DNA follows: TGCGCCAGCAGCCTTCAACAGGGGGCGATCACCGGGGAGCTGTTTTTT.

The rearrangement uses TRBV2 and TRBJ2-7; possibly TRBD2 for D (7 bases). Germline V gives CDR1 SNHLY, CDR2 FYNNEI. With 5 bases removed from V and 4 bases from J, the gap between germline ends came to 18 bases. This CDR3 region has 15 residues. The CDR3 DNA reads TGTGCCAGCAGTCTACAGGGAGGGGTAAGGTACGAGCAGTACTTC. It specifies CASSLQGGVRYEQYF.

The chain is built from TRBV19 and TRBJ2-1; 7 positions match TRBD1. Germline CDR1 and CDR2: LNHDA and SQIVND (reference sequence). The CDR3 has 14 residues. V lost 9 bases to trimming and J lost 7 bases; unmatched junction nucleotides: 12. The CDR3: CASTPTGRVNEQFF. CDR3 in DNA: TGTGCCAGCACACCGACAGGGCGAGTGAATGAGCAGTTCTTC.

This chain uses TRBV14 with TRBJ2-3; the match to TRBD2 covers 7 bases. The V segment lost 2 bases and the J segment 4 bases; nucleotides outside the gene matches: 9. Germline CDR1 SGHDN, CDR2 FVKESK. CDR3 length: 16 amino acids. The CDR3 spells CASSQLLRGESDTQYF. The CDR3 region has the DNA TGTGCCAGCAGCCAACTGTTACGGGGGGAATCAGATACGCAGTATTTT.

The genes are TRBV9 and TRBJ1-3; D is possibly TRBD1 (5 bases). Trimming left V 3 bases short and J 0 bases short, with 7 bases between. Germline V gene lookup returns CDR1 SGDLS and CDR2 YYNGEE. The CDR3 is 14 amino acids. The CDR3 is CASSGQYSGNTIYF. The CDR3 DNA reads TGTGCCAGCAGCGGACAGTACTCTGGAAACACCATATATTTT.

This chain connects TRBV5-1 to TRBJ1-1; D call uncertain. Trimming left V 2 bases short and J 1 base short, with 9 bases between. Germline V lookup: CDR1 SGHRS, CDR2 YFSETQ. The CDR3 covers 14 residues. The CDR3 here is CASSFNTENTEAFF. In nucleotides, the CDR3 is TGCGCCAGCAGCTTCAATACAGAGAACACTGAAGCTTTCTTT.